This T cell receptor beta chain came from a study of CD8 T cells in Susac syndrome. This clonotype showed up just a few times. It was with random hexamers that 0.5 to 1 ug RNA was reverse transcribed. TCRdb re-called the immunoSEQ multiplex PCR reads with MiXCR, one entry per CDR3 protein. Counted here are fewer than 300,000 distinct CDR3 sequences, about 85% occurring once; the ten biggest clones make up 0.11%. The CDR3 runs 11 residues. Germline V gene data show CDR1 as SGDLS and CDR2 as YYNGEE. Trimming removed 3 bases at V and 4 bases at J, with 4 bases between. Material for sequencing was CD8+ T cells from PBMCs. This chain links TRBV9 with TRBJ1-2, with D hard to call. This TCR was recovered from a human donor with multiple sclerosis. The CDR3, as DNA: TGTGCCAGCAGCGGAGTCTATGGCTACACCTTC. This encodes CASSGVYGYTF.